The sequence of this T cell receptor beta chain was determined in a study of T cell repertoires in cytomegalovirus infection. There are 14 residues in the CDR3. The germline V gene has CDR1 LNHDA and CDR2 SQIVND (reference sequence). V lost 7 bases and J 1 base, leaving 11 bases between the germline ends. TCRdb redid the calling of the reads with MiXCR, one entry per CDR3 protein. The sample records under 850,000 distinct CDR3 sequences, approximately 40% being singletons. The sample was PBMCs. The TCR originated in a human donor in good health (CMV status not recorded). Some clones in this sample may be carry-over from other donors' samples. V usage is TRBV19 and J usage is TRBJ1-5; D gene ambiguous. The chain's CDR3 is CASIGRTSNQPQHF. The CDR3 coding sequence is TGTGCCAGTATAGGACGGACCAGCAATCAGCCCCAGCATTTT.